This T cell receptor (beta chain) comes out of a study of blood T cell repertoires in COVID-19. CDR1 and CDR2 from the germline V gene are SGHAT and FQNNGV. With 4 bases removed from V and 6 bases from J, the gap between germline ends came to 4 bases. CDR3 length: 12 amino acids. Clones were sequenced by immunoSEQ multiplex PCR, and TCRdb holds only the in-frame ones, with some missing. The data contain a few hundred thousand clones, around nine tenths of them singletons. The sample was PBMCs or T cells enriched from blood (not recorded which). This receptor was obtained from a woman aged 45-60 years who had recovered from COVID-19. The rearrangement uses TRBV11-2 and TRBJ1-6, with unresolved D. The CDR3 loop is CASSSGNSPLHF. The CDR3 nucleotides read TGTGCCAGCAGCTCCGGTAATTCACCCCTCCACTTT. Complete variable domain (other parts from reference TRBV11-2 and TRBJ1-6): EAGVAQSPRYKIIEKRQSVAFWCNPISGHATLYWYQQILGQGPKLLIQFQNNGVVDDSQLPKDRFSAERLKGVDSTLKIQPAKLEDSAVYLCASSSGNSPLHFGNGTRLTVT.